These 20 T cell receptor beta chains share one sample of origin, sequenced in a study of T-cell memory formation after mild COVID-19. MiXCR, applied by TCRdb to the 5' RACE reads, yields one record per CDR3 protein. This table has roughly 500,000 distinct CDR3 sequences, roughly 21% appearing once. The sample taken for sequencing was PBMCs or a T cell subset sorted from them (not recorded which). All receptors derive from an adult woman who had mild COVID-19 (a few samples of this study predate the infection). Cell type and time point are not known.

The chain joins TRBV19 to TRBJ1-5; D perhaps matches TRBD1 (5 bases). With 3 bases removed from V and 4 bases from J, the gap between germline ends came to 13 bases. Germline V gene sequence: CDR1 LNHDA, CDR2 SQIVND (reference sequence). This CDR3 has 15 residues. As DNA, the CDR3 is TGTGCCAGTAGTATCTGGAAAGAGGGGAATCAGCCCCAGCATTTT. Translated: CASSIWKEGNQPQHF.

The rearrangement joins TRBV12-3 or TRBV12-4 to TRBJ2-2; the D is unclear. V was shortened by 5 bases and J by 1 base, with 8 bases between the two germline ends. This CDR3 is built from 14 residues. In DNA form, the CDR3 reads TGTGCCAGCAGTCGACTGGTGAACACCGGGGAGCTGTTTTTT. Translation: CASSRLVNTGELFF.

The CDR3 DNA is TGCAGCGTCTCCCCGCCGGCGGGGGGTTTCTTCTACAATGAGCAGTTCTTC. Translated: CSVSPPAGGFFYNEQFF. The V and J genes are TRBV29-1 and TRBJ2-1, with 8 positions matching TRBD2. The trim removed 6 bases at V and 3 bases at J, leaving 16 bases unmatched. The CDR3 has 17 residues. Looked up from germline, CDR1 is SQVTM and CDR2 is ANQGSEA.

V and J are TRBV28 and TRBJ2-3, with D perhaps TRBD1 or TRBD2 (6 bases each). Trimming left V 3 bases short and J 6 bases short, with 22 bases between. From germline, CDR1 is MDHEN and CDR2 SYDVKM. The CDR3 extends over 17 amino acids. CDR3 region: CASSFRAGWGQRDTQYF. CDR3 nucleotide sequence: TGTGCCAGCAGTTTTAGAGCGGGCTGGGGGCAAAGGGATACGCAGTATTTT.

The gene calls are TRBV12-3 or TRBV12-4 and TRBJ2-3; D uncertain. The germline V and J ends were trimmed by 3 bases and 4 bases, with 11 bases remaining between them. The CDR3 extends over 14 amino acids. As DNA, the CDR3 is TGTGCCAGCAGTTTTAACGCTGACTCAGATACGCAGTATTTT. Protein sequence: CASSFNADSDTQYF.

This clonotype has just a few counts. The chain combines TRBV7-3 with TRBJ1-1; D not certain. The V end was cut by 1 base, the J end by 0 bases, with 9 bases between. Per germline, CDR1 SGHTA and CDR2 FQGTGA. CDR3 length: 15 amino acids. CDR3 sequence (DNA): TGTGCCAGCAGCTTAAGTAGCACGATGAACACTGAAGCTTTCTTT. Protein sequence: CASSLSSTMNTEAFF.

The J gene is TRBJ2-4, the V gene TRBV6-2 or TRBV6-3; TRBD1 aligns across 7 bases. CDR3 size: 12 residues. Germline V gene data show CDR1 as MNHEY and CDR2 as SVGEGT. Trimming took 0 bases from V and 13 from J; bases not matched to a gene: 3. The CDR3 DNA sequence: TGTGCCAGCAGTTACTCGAGGGACAGCCAGTACTTC. Translated: CASSYSRDSQYF.

The table lists this clonotype with a few counts. The chain employs TRBV6-5 and TRBJ2-7, with D hard to call. V shed 0 bases and J shed 5 bases, with 14 bases lying between them. The germline V gene encodes CDR1 MNHEY and CDR2 SVGAGI. The length of the CDR3 is 15 residues. CDR3 protein: CASSYSPAVLHEQYF. In nucleotides, the CDR3 is TGTGCCAGCAGTTACTCGCCTGCCGTTTTGCACGAGCAGTACTTC.

V is TRBV5-1 and J is TRBJ2-7; D possibly corresponds to TRBD1 (5 bases). Trimming removed 6 bases from V and 0 bases from J, with 10 bases in between. This CDR3 contains 13 residues. Germline V gene data show CDR1 as SGHRS and CDR2 as YFSETQ. The DNA for the CDR3 is TGCGCCAGCAAGGGGTGGGGCTCCTACGAGCAGTACTTC. Amino acids: CASKGWGSYEQYF.

This clonotype was seen a handful of times. The rearrangement links TRBV5-1 to TRBJ2-1; 12 bases agree with TRBD2. CDR3 length: 17 amino acids. Germline loops: CDR1 SGHRS, CDR2 YFSETQ. J was trimmed by 4 bases and V by 3 bases; bases with no gene match: 8. The CDR3 reads CASSWGPLAGGYNEQFF. The CDR3 bases are TGCGCCAGCAGCTGGGGCCCACTAGCGGGAGGATACAATGAGCAGTTCTTC.

This clonotype came up a few times. The chain is built from TRBV7-9 and TRBJ2-3; D call uncertain. V lost 5 bases to trimming and J lost 2 bases, with 14 bases between them. The germline V gene has CDR1 SEHNR and CDR2 FQNEAQ (reference sequence). The CDR3 runs 15 residues. The CDR3 bases are TGTGCCAGCAGCCCATCGGTCCGGATCACAGATACGCAGTATTTT. This translates into CASSPSVRITDTQYF.

This clonotype was recorded a few times. The CDR3 DNA is TGTGCCAGCAGTGCGCGCTACGAGCAGTACTTC. It translates to CASSARYEQYF. This chain links TRBV6-1 with TRBJ2-7; D remains ambiguous. The CDR3 loop spans 11 amino acids. The germline V and J ends were trimmed by 4 bases and 3 bases, with 4 bases remaining between them. CDR1 is MNHNS, CDR2 SASEGT, per germline.

This clonotype was seen a handful of times. A junction end diverges from the germline sequence, so it may reflect a read error. The rearrangement links TRBV5-1 to TRBJ1-1; 11 bases align to TRBD1. The CDR3 consists of 12 residues. CDR1 is SGHRS and CDR2 is YFSETQ in the germline V gene. DNA of the CDR3: TGCGCCAGCAGCCCGGGACAGGGGGAAGGTTTCTTT. It codes for CASSPGQGEGFF.

This chain joins TRBV10-3 and TRBJ2-3, with D uncertain. The V gene lost 8 bases and the J gene lost 4 bases, with 7 bases spanning the gap. The CDR3 consists of 11 residues. Per the germline V gene, CDR1 is ENHRY and CDR2 is SYGVKD. CDR3 sequence (DNA): TGTGCCATCTCATCAGCAGATACGCAGTATTTT. Encoded protein: CAISSADTQYF.

The chain links TRBV4-1 to TRBJ2-2, with 10 bases identical to TRBD1. V lost 0 bases to trimming and J lost 4 bases; unmatched junction nucleotides: 5. Germline V gives CDR1 MGHRA, CDR2 YSYEKL. CDR3 length equals 17 residues. CDR3 region: CASSQDRGTGVTGELFF. Written as DNA, the CDR3 is TGCGCCAGCAGCCAAGATAGGGGGACAGGGGTCACCGGGGAGCTGTTTTTT.

The genes are TRBV5-5 and TRBJ2-1, with a possible D match to TRBD2 (5 bases). Trimming pared 0 bases from V and 2 bases from J, leaving 12 bases between. CDR1 and CDR2 from the germline V gene are SGHKS and YYEKEE (reference sequence). The CDR3 covers 16 residues. The CDR3 protein is CASSLGPGLTYNEQFF. Written as DNA, the CDR3 is TGTGCCAGCAGCTTGGGTCCGGGGTTAACCTACAATGAGCAGTTCTTC.

CDR3 coding DNA: TGTGCCACCAGTGATTTCCCGAATGAGCAGTTCTTC. Its translation is CATSDFPNEQFF. The chain has TRBV24-1 and TRBJ2-1, with D uncertain. Germline-derived CDR1 and CDR2 are KGHDR and SFDVKD. Trimming stripped 1 base from V and 7 bases from J, with 4 bases between. CDR3 length equals 12 residues.

This clonotype showed up just a few times. The gene calls are TRBV6-5 and TRBJ2-1; 9 nucleotides match TRBD1. Germline V gene data show CDR1 as MNHEY and CDR2 as SVGAGI. V was clipped by 2 bases and J by 8 bases; unmatched bases: 10. The CDR3 consists of 16 residues. The CDR3 loop is CASSYPPGQGLDEQFF. In DNA form, the CDR3 reads TGTGCCAGCAGTTACCCGCCGGGACAGGGATTAGATGAGCAGTTCTTC.

V gene TRBV4-1 combines with J gene TRBJ1-1, with D tentatively TRBD1 (6 bases). This CDR3 is built from 17 residues. V was cut by 4 bases and J by 1 base, with 19 bases left in between. Germline V CDR1 and CDR2: MGHRA, YSYEKL. Here the CDR3 DNA reads TGCGCCAGCAGCCTAACTTCAAGAGGGGGGAAGAACACTGAAGCTTTCTTT. Amino acid sequence: CASSLTSRGGKNTEAFF.

V and J are TRBV30 and TRBJ2-7; D is unclear. The CDR3 has 15 amino acids. Germline V gene lookup returns CDR1 GTSNPN and CDR2 SVGIG (reference sequence). V lost 7 bases, J lost 0 bases, and 19 bases lay in between. The CDR3 region has the DNA TGTGCCTCCTACTCCTCGGACGGTAACTCCTACGAGCAGTACTTC. Encoded protein: CASYSSDGNSYEQYF.